This T cell receptor (beta chain) was identified during a study of beta chain features in type 1 diabetes. Whole-study results and caveats: When Type 1 diabetes patients were examined, their TCRB CDR3s proved moderately but significantly shorter in all four CD4+ subsets.

As regards this clone: The antigen is unknown.

Blood was collected once per donor into heparin, averaging about 120 mL. The CDR3 is made up of 16 amino acids. V was clipped by 0 bases and J by 5 bases; unmatched bases: 6. Germline V gene sequence: CDR1 MNHNY, CDR2 SVGAGI (reference sequence). Of the isolated RNA, all was reverse transcribed, and so the sequenced material was expressed TCRB transcripts. The assay was immunoSEQ multiplex PCR, and TCRdb's table has in-frame clones only and misses some. This table has tens of thousands of clones, over 50% appearing once. The V call is TRBV6-6, the J call TRBJ2-2; 7 positions match TRBD1. The sequence derives from a man between 25 and 39 years old with type 1 diabetes. Some clones in this sample may be carry-over from other donors' samples. The sample comprised Tregs from blood. The CDR3, as DNA: TGTGCCAGCAGTTACTCACCACTCAGGGGGACCGGGGAGCTGTTTTTT. Its translation is CASSYSPLRGTGELFF.